The clone carrying this T cell receptor beta chain was counted ten times or more. The data are from a study of metastatic and nonmetastatic thyroid tumors. Before thyroid surgery, none of the patients had received any treatment. Germline V gene sequence: CDR1 LNHDA, CDR2 SQIVND (reference sequence). The V end lost 8 bases, the J end lost 1 base, and 12 bases lay between the germline ends. There are 14 residues in the CDR3. TCRdb re-called the PCR reads via MiXCR. Of about 93,000 clones listed, roughly 13% were seen once; the top ten hold about 10%. Sequenced input: blood. The rearrangement joins TRBV19 to TRBJ1-5; D unclear. This receptor was identified in a female donor with papillary thyroid cancer or a benign thyroid nodule (not recorded which). Some clones in this sample may be carry-over from other donors' samples. The CDR3 coding sequence is TGTGCCAGTTCAGGTGTATCAAGCAATCAGCCCCAGCATTTT. Encoded protein: CASSGVSSNQPQHF.